This T cell receptor (beta chain) was recovered during a study of blood T cells in healthy people across ages. General study results and limits: Higher diversity, along with more naive CD4+ cells, distinguished long-lived donors from aged donors. Per million T cells, TCR beta diversity dropped roughly linearly as age increased.

Together with a sample-barcoded 5' primer, a J-beta primer mix was included in a second PCR lasting about 7 to 12 cycles. A tag from a template-switch adaptor with 12 random nucleotides marked each cDNA molecule. A minimum of 2.5 million CDR3-containing paired-end reads was obtained for each sample. One entry per CDR3 protein results from TCRdb running MiXCR on the 5' RACE reads. This sample carries some 1.8 million distinct CDR3 sequences, about two fifths of them seen once, and the ten largest clones take 20% to 25%. Per germline, CDR1 SGHTA and CDR2 FQGTGA. V was clipped by 0 bases and J by 3 bases, with 8 bases between them. This CDR3 contains 14 residues. This clonotype was seen a handful of times. Its antigen is undetermined.

Sequences were obtained from blood. The chain carries TRBV7-3 and TRBJ2-5, with D perhaps TRBD1 (5 bases). The TCR was taken from a human donor in good health. CDR3 region: CASSLTAREETQYF. The CDR3 nucleotides are TGTGCCAGCAGCTTAACGGCCAGGGAAGAGACCCAGTACTTC.